These 25 T cell receptor beta chains were all obtained from the same sample, sequenced in a study of blood T cell repertoires in COVID-19. The assay was immunoSEQ multiplex PCR, and TCRdb's table has in-frame clones only and misses some. The data contain about 270,000 clones, about nine tenths of them singletons. Specimen: PBMCs or T cells enriched from blood (not recorded which). The receptor set was obtained from a young woman who had recovered from COVID-19.

This clone was seen a few times. The rearrangement links TRBV19 to TRBJ2-5; possibly TRBD2 for D (5 bases). The V and J ends lost 3 bases and 5 bases respectively, with 22 bases between them. CDR3 length: 17 amino acids. Germline lookup yields CDR1 LNHDA and CDR2 SQIVND (reference sequence). The CDR3 loop reads CASSMGAGRLMGETQYF. The CDR3 DNA reads TGTGCCAGTAGTATGGGCGCGGGCAGACTAATGGGGGAGACCCAGTACTTC.

With respect to this clone: This same CDR3 is encoded by further DNA sequences in the sample. This chain joins TRBV7-2 and TRBJ2-7; possibly TRBD2 for D (5 bases). The V end was cut by 1 base, the J end by 0 bases, with 7 bases between. Germline V gives CDR1 SGHTA, CDR2 FQGNSA. CDR3 length: 14 amino acids. CDR3 DNA sequence: TGTGCCAGCAGCTTAGAGCGGAGCTCCTACGAGCAGTACTTC. Translated: CASSLERSSYEQYF.

The J gene is TRBJ2-1, the V gene TRBV28, with TRBD2 matching over 15 bases. The V segment lost 5 bases and the J segment 6 bases; nucleotides outside the gene matches: 5. CDR1 and CDR2 from the germline V gene are MDHEN and SYDVKM. CDR3 length: 16 residues. CDR3 residues: CASSPQGLAGGNEQFF. DNA of the CDR3: TGTGCCAGCAGTCCACAGGGACTAGCGGGGGGCAATGAGCAGTTCTTC.

This clone showed up just once. The rearrangement links TRBV10-3 to TRBJ1-3, with D possibly TRBD1 on 5 matching bases. CDR3 length: 13 residues. Between the trimmed V and J ends, which lost 10 bases and 0 bases, there was a span of 10 bases. Germline-derived CDR1 and CDR2 are ENHRY and SYGVKD. CDR3 coding DNA: TGTGCCACCTCCGGGGGCTCTGGAAACACCATATATTTT. Residues: CATSGGSGNTIYF.

The gene calls are TRBV30 and TRBJ2-7; 8 bases match TRBD2. The length of the CDR3 is 13 residues. The junction had 5 bases not matched to a gene; V was cut back by 7 bases and J by 0 bases. Germline V gene data show CDR1 as GTSNPN and CDR2 as SVGIG (reference sequence). DNA for the CDR3: TGTGCCTCGATGACTAGCGACTCCTACGAGCAGTACTTC. Amino acid sequence: CASMTSDSYEQYF.

The chain is built from TRBV5-1 and TRBJ1-6, with a possible D match to TRBD1 (5 bases). CDR1 is SGHRS and CDR2 is YFSETQ in the germline V gene. V dropped 2 bases and J dropped 9 bases, with 21 bases sitting between them. CDR3 length: 17 residues. DNA of the CDR3: TGCGCCAGCAGCTTAGGCTGGACATTGGGGTTCGGTTCACCCCTCCACTTT. Translating gives CASSLGWTLGFGSPLHF.

V is TRBV6-5 and J is TRBJ2-7; 8 positions match TRBD1. CDR3 length: 15 amino acids. Germline V gives CDR1 MNHEY, CDR2 SVGAGI. Trimming cost V 3 bases and J 6 bases; bases outside gene matches: 10. The CDR3: CASSYGDRKSAEQYF. The CDR3 region has the DNA TGTGCCAGCAGTTATGGGGACAGGAAATCGGCCGAGCAGTACTTC.

The chain couples TRBV27 to TRBJ2-3; a weak D match, TRBD1 (5 bases). Trimming pared 8 bases from V and 1 base from J, leaving 16 bases between. In germline, CDR1 is MNHEY, CDR2 SMNVEV (reference sequence). The CDR3 is 15 amino acids. DNA for the CDR3: TGTGCCAGCCAGGACAACCCACCCGGCACAGATACGCAGTATTTT. Translating it yields CASQDNPPGTDTQYF.

The rearrangement uses TRBV7-9 and TRBJ2-1; no reliable D call. This CDR3 spans 13 amino acids. The V and J ends lost 3 bases and 2 bases respectively, with 5 bases between them. Germline loops: CDR1 SEHNR, CDR2 FQNEAQ (reference sequence). Here the CDR3 reads CASSLAPYNEQFF. DNA of the CDR3: TGTGCCAGCAGCTTGGCTCCCTACAATGAGCAGTTCTTC.

The genes are TRBV4-3 and TRBJ2-3; 7 bases match TRBD2. CDR1 is LGHNA and CDR2 is YSLEER in the germline V gene. With 4 bases clipped from V and 1 base from J, the junction kept 8 bases outside the gene matches. The CDR3 is 16 amino acids. Here the CDR3 DNA reads TGCGCCAGCAGCCCCTACGGACTAGTCGGCACAGATACGCAGTATTTT. This sequence encodes CASSPYGLVGTDTQYF.

This rearrangement joins TRBV6-5 to TRBJ1-2; D may be TRBD1 (5 bases). The CDR3 is 13 amino acids. Germline values: CDR1 MNHEY, CDR2 SVGAGI. V was pared by 6 bases and J by 6 bases, with 14 bases between. CDR3 nucleotides: TGTGCCAGCAGACCGACAGCGCTCCATGGCTACACCTTC. Protein product: CASRPTALHGYTF.

This clone was found a few times. This sequence joins TRBV6-5 and TRBJ1-6, with unresolved D. The CDR3 extends over 13 amino acids. CDR1 MNHEY and CDR2 SVGAGI come from the germline V gene. Trimming shortened V by 6 bases and J by 11 bases, and 14 bases separated the two germline ends. CDR3 protein: CASRKVEGPPLHF. The CDR3 DNA reads as TGTGCCAGCAGGAAGGTCGAGGGTCCACCCCTCCACTTT.

The gene calls are TRBV2 and TRBJ2-2; D ambiguous. CDR3 length: 13 amino acids. The germline gives CDR1 SNHLY, CDR2 FYNNEI. V lost 5 bases to trimming and J lost 5 bases, with 9 bases between them. The chain's CDR3 is CASSLSETGELFF. CDR3 bases: TGTGCCAGCAGTCTATCTGAGACCGGGGAGCTGTTTTTT.

The chain carries TRBV15 and TRBJ2-5; weak D call: TRBD2 (5 bases). Germline loops: CDR1 LNHNV, CDR2 YYDKDF (reference sequence). The V and J ends lost 0 bases and 4 bases respectively, with 12 bases between them. CDR3 length equals 15 residues. CDR3 nucleotides: TGTGCCACCAGCAGAGAGGAGGTGGGCATAGAGACCCAGTACTTC. Its translation is CATSREEVGIETQYF.

CDR3 in amino acids: CASKWRANTEAFF. Written as DNA, the CDR3 is TGTGCCTCCAAATGGCGGGCGAACACTGAAGCTTTCTTT. The chain has TRBV6-5 and TRBJ1-1; D gene uncertain. The germline V gene has CDR1 MNHEY and CDR2 SVGAGI. Trimming took off 11 bases at V and 1 base at J, with 14 bases between the two ends. The CDR3 length is 13 residues.

This chain links TRBV6-5 with TRBJ1-6; possible D gene TRBD1, 6 bases. The germline CDR1 and CDR2 sequences are MNHEY and SVGAGI. The CDR3 extends over 15 amino acids. The V and J ends lost 6 bases and 10 bases respectively, with 19 bases between them. Written as DNA, the CDR3 is TGTGCCAGCAGAGATACAGGGACATCTGGATCACCCCTCCACTTT. It specifies CASRDTGTSGSPLHF.

The chain links TRBV7-9 to TRBJ2-1, with TRBD2 matching over 12 bases. Trimming took 1 base from V and 13 from J; bases not matched to a gene: 2. The CDR3 contains 13 residues. CDR1 and CDR2 from the germline V gene are SEHNR and FQNEAQ (reference sequence). CDR3 DNA: TGTGCCAGCAGCTTAGGACTAGCGGGAGTTCAGTTCTTC. It encodes CASSLGLAGVQFF.

This chain links TRBV6-6 with TRBJ1-1; a weak D match, TRBD1 (5 bases). Germline assignment: CDR1 MNHNY and CDR2 SVGAGI (reference sequence). This CDR3 comprises 14 residues. V dropped 7 bases and J dropped 4 bases, with 16 bases sitting between them. CDR3 sequence: CASTSVRGSTEAFF. The CDR3 DNA is TGTGCCAGCACCTCAGTAAGGGGCTCCACTGAAGCTTTCTTT.

This clone was recorded once. The chain joins TRBV28 to TRBJ1-5; no definite D call. The CDR3 extends over 14 amino acids. With 7 bases removed from V and 6 bases from J, the gap between germline ends came to 16 bases. The V gene's germline CDR1 is MDHEN and CDR2 SYDVKM. This chain's CDR3 is CASIGGVFVQPQHF. Written as DNA, the CDR3 is TGTGCCAGCATCGGCGGGGTATTCGTTCAGCCCCAGCATTTT.

This chain uses TRBV27 with TRBJ2-1; 9 bases agree with TRBD2. CDR1 and CDR2 (germline): MNHEY, SMNVEV (reference sequence). The CDR3 runs to 15 residues. Losses at the gene ends were 3 bases for V and 5 bases for J; bases not matched to a gene: 5. CDR3 amino acids: CASSFSGSGHNEQFF. The CDR3 nucleotides are TGTGCCAGCAGTTTTAGCGGGAGTGGGCACAATGAGCAGTTCTTC.

This sequence joins TRBV5-1 and TRBJ2-7; 7 nucleotides match TRBD2. J lost 6 bases, V lost 0 bases, and 3 bases had no gene match. Germline V lookup: CDR1 SGHRS, CDR2 YFSETQ. The CDR3 is made up of 13 amino acids. The CDR3 loop reads CASSLVGGFEQYF. CDR3 DNA: TGCGCCAGCAGCTTGGTCGGGGGGTTCGAGCAGTACTTC.

This chain joins TRBV27 and TRBJ1-2; 9 bases fit TRBD1. This CDR3 spans 15 amino acids. V gave up 8 bases and J gave up 8 bases; unmatched junction bases: 15. Per germline, CDR1 MNHEY and CDR2 SMNVEV (reference sequence). DNA of the CDR3: TGTGCCAGCCATACAGGGCGGACAGGGGTTAAGGGCTACACCTTC. This gives the protein CASHTGRTGVKGYTF.

This clone has just a few counts. The chain couples TRBV9 to TRBJ2-2, with D possibly matching TRBD1 (5 bases). This CDR3 contains 13 residues. V shed 4 bases and J shed 6 bases, with 10 bases lying between them. Germline CDR1 SGDLS, CDR2 YYNGEE. The CDR3 sequence: CASSSPGSGELFF. CDR3 DNA: TGTGCCAGCAGCTCCCCAGGGTCCGGGGAGCTGTTTTTT.

The rearrangement uses TRBV18 and TRBJ2-1, with TRBD1 matching 7 bases. This CDR3 comprises 16 residues. Germline V lookup: CDR1 KGHSH, CDR2 LQKENI. V was clipped by 4 bases and J by 3 bases; unmatched bases: 9. This chain's CDR3 is CASSLRLTGLYNEQFF. The CDR3 bases are TGTGCCAGCTCACTGAGACTGACAGGGCTCTACAATGAGCAGTTCTTC.

The chain links TRBV7-2 to TRBJ2-2, with 10 nucleotides matching TRBD1. The germline gives CDR1 SGHTA, CDR2 FQGNSA. With V trimmed by 3 bases and J by 2 bases, 3 bases remained unmatched. The CDR3 loop spans 16 amino acids. In nucleotides, the CDR3 is TGTGCCAGCAGCTTTCGACAGGGGGCTAACACCGGGGAGCTGTTTTTT. It codes for CASSFRQGANTGELFF.